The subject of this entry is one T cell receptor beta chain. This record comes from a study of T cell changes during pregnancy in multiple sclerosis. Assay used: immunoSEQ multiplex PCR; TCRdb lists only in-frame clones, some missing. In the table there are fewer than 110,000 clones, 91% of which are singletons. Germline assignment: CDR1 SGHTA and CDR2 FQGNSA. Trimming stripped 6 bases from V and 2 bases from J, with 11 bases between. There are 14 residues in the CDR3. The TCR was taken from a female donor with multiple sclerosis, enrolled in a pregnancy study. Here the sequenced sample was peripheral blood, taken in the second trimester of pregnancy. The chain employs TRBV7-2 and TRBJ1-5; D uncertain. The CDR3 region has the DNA TGTGCCAGCAGACTCGGGAGTGGCAATCAGCCCCAGCATTTT. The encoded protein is CASRLGSGNQPQHF.